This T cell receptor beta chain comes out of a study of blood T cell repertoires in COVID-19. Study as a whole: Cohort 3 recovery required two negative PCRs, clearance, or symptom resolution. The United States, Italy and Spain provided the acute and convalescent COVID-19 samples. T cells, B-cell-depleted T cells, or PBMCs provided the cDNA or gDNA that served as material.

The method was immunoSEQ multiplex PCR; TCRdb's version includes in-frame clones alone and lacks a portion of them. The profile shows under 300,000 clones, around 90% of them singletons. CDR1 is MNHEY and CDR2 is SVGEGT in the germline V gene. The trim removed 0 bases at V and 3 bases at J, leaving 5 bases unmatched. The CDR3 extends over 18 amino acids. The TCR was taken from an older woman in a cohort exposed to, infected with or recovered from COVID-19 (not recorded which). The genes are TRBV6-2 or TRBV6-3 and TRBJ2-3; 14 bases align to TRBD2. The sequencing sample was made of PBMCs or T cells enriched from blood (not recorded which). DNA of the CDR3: TGTGCCAGCAGTTACTCGATGGGGACTAGCGGGAGTACAGATACGCAGTATTTT. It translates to CASSYSMGTSGSTDTQYF.